The T cell receptor beta chain under discussion was sequenced for a study of blood T cell repertoires in COVID-19. The overall study: The origin of the acute and convalescent COVID-19 samples was the United States, Italy and Spain. PBMCs, B-cell-depleted T cells, or T cells provided the cDNA or gDNA that made up the material.

This clone has just a few counts. Original data processing: From reference gene primer amplification, estimates of nucleated cell counts were derived. Assay: immunoSEQ multiplex PCR; the TCRdb copy retains only in-frame clones and omits some. That table is the source of V, J and clone size, and D and trimming were worked out from the DNA. This table holds 85,000 to 130,000 clones, over 70% found once. Per the germline V gene, CDR1 is LNHNV and CDR2 is YYDKDF (reference sequence). Trimming took 0 bases from V and 3 from J, leaving 8 bases between them. The CDR3 extends over 15 amino acids. The sequence was obtained from a man aged 45 to 65 with acute or convalescent COVID-19. The chain joins TRBV15 to TRBJ1-4, with D unresolved. The sample was peripheral blood. CDR3 DNA: TGTGCCACCAGCAGAGATGACTCTCCTAATGAAAAACTGTTTTTT. Its protein product is CATSRDDSPNEKLFF. The full variable domain, its missing parts supplied by reference TRBV15 and TRBJ1-4, is DAMVIQNPRYQVTQFGKPVTLSCSQTLNHNVMYWYQQKSSQAPKLLFHYYDKDFNNEADTPDNFQSRRPNTSFCFLDIRSPGLGDTAMYLCATSRDDSPNEKLFFGSGTQLSVL.